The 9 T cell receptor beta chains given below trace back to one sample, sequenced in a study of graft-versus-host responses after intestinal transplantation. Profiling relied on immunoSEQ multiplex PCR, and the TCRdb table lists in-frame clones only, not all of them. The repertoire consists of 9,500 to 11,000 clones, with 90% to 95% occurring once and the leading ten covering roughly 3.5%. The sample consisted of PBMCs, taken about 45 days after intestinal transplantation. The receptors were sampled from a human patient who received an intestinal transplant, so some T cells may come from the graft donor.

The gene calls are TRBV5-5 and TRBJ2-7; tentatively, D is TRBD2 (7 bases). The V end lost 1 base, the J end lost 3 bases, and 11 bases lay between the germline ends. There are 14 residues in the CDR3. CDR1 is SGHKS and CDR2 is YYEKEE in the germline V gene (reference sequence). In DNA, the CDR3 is TGTGCCAGCAGCTTGAGGGGGAGGGGCTACGAGCAGTACTTC. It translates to CASSLRGRGYEQYF.

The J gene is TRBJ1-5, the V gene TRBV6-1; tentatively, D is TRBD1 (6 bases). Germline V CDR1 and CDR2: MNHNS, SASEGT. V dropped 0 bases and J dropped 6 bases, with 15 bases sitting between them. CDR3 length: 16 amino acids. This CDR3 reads CASSEAEGQGFQPQHF. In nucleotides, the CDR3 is TGTGCCAGCAGTGAAGCGGAAGGGCAGGGGTTTCAGCCCCAGCATTTT.

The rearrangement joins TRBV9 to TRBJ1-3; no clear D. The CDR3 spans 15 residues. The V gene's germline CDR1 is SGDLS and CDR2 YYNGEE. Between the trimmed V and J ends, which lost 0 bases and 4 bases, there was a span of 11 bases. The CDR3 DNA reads TGTGCCAGCAGCGTAGCCCCTACTCTGGGAAACACCATATATTTT. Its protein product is CASSVAPTLGNTIYF.

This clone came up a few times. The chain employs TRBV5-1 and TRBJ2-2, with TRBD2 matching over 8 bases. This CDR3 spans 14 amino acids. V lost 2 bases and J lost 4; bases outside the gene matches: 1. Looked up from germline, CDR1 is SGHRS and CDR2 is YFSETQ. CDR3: CASSFGGATGELFF. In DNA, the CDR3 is TGCGCCAGCAGCTTCGGGGGGGCCACCGGGGAGCTGTTTTTT.

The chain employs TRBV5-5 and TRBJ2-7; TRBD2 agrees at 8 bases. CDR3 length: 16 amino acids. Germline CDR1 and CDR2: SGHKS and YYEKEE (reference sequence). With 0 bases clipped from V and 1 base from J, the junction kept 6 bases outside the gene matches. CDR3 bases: TGTGCCAGCAGCTTGGGGCTAGCGGGTCTATCCTACGAGCAGTACTTC. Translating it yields CASSLGLAGLSYEQYF. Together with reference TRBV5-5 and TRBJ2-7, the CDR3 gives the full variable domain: DAGVTQSPTHLIKTRGQQVTLRCSPISGHKSVSWYQQVLGQGPQFIFQYYEKEERGRGNFPDRFSARQFPNYSSELNVNALLLGDSALYLCASSLGLAGLSYEQYFGPGTRLTVT.

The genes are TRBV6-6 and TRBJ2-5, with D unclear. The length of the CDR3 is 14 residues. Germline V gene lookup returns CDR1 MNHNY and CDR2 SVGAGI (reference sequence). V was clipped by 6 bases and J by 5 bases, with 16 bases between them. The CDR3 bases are TGTGCCAGCAGCTCCACGGTCAATTGGGAGACCCAGTACTTC. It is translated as CASSSTVNWETQYF.

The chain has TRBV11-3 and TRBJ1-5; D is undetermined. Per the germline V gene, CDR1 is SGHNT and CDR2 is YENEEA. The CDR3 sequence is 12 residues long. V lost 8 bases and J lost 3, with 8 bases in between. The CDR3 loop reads CASRHYNQPQHF. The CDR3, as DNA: TGTGCCAGCCGTCATTACAATCAGCCCCAGCATTTT. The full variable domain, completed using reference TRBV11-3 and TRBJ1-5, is EAGVVQSPRYKIIEKKQPVAFWCNPISGHNTLYWYLQNLGQGPELLIRYENEEAVDDSQLPKDRFSAERLKGVDSTLKIQPAELGDSAVYLCASRHYNQPQHFGDGTRLSIL.

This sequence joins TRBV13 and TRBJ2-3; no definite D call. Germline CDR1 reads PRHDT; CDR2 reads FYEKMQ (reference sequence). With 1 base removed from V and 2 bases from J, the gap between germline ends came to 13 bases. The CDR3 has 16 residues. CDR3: CASSLEYISATDTQYF. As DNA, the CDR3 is TGTGCCAGCAGCTTAGAGTATATAAGCGCCACAGATACGCAGTATTTT.

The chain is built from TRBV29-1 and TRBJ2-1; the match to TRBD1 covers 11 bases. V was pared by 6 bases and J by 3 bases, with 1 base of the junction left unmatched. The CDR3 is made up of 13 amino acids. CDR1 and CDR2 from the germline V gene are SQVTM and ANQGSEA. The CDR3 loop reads CSVGTGGYNEQFF. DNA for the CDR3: TGCAGCGTCGGGACAGGGGGCTACAATGAGCAGTTCTTC.